This TCR beta chain was sequenced during a study of blood T cell repertoires in COVID-19. Repertoires were generated with immunoSEQ multiplex PCR, while TCRdb's copy carries only in-frame clones and drops some. The sample lists about 160,000 clones; approximately 87% were seen once. Germline V gene data show CDR1 as LNHDA and CDR2 as SQIVND (reference sequence). The CDR3 has 13 amino acids. Trimming shortened V by 2 bases and J by 4 bases, and 8 bases separated the two germline ends. This receptor was identified in a woman in her 50s who had recovered from COVID-19. The chain recombines TRBV19 with TRBJ1-2; D possibly corresponds to TRBD1 (6 bases). What was sequenced was PBMCs or T cells enriched from blood (not recorded which). The CDR3 here is CASSIQGTYGYTF. Here the CDR3 DNA reads TGTGCCAGTAGTATACAGGGGACCTATGGCTACACCTTC. The complete variable domain, with remaining parts taken from reference TRBV19 and TRBJ1-2, reads DGGITQSPKYLFRKEGQNVTLSCEQNLNHDAMYWYRQDPGQGLRLIYYSQIVNDFQKGDIAEGYSVSREKKESFPLTVTSAQKNPTAFYLCASSIQGTYGYTFGSGTRLTVV.